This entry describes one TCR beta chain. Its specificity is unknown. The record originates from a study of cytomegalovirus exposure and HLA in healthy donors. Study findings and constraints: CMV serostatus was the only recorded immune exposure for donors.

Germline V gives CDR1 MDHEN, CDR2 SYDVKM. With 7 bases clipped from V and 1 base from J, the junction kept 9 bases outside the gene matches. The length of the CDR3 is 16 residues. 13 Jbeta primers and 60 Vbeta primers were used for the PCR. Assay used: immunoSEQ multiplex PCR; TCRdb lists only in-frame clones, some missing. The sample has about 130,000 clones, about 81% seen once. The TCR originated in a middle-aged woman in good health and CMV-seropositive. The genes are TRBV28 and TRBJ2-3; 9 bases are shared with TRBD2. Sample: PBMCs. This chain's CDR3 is CASIRREGRGTDTQYF. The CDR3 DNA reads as TGTGCCAGCATAAGGCGGGAGGGTCGTGGCACAGATACGCAGTATTTT.